These T cell receptor beta chains were read from a single sample in a study of T cell repertoires in cytomegalovirus infection. TCRdb reprocessed the reads via MiXCR and lists one record per CDR3 protein. The sample carries about 700,000 distinct CDR3 sequences, around 30% recorded once. Antigens for these TCRs are unknown. Material: cultured PBMCs, obtained from culture after CMV antigen stimulation. The origin of the receptors is a human donor in good health (CMV status not recorded). Some clones in this sample may be carry-over from other donors' samples. CDR3s leave out the opening cysteine and the closing phenylalanine or tryptophan.

V: TRBV18; J: TRBJ1-5; CDR3: ASSPGVGNQPQH
V: TRBV7-9; J: TRBJ2-1; CDR3: ASSFLASGNNEQF
V: TRBV20-1; J: TRBJ2-5; CDR3: SAPPGLAGGETQY
V: TRBV7-9; J: TRBJ2-6; CDR3: ASSSIPGLGTGANVLT
V: TRBV6-1; J: TRBJ1-2; CDR3: ASSEEWQVPPT
V: TRBV7-2; J: TRBJ1-1; CDR3: ASSLEGALQAF
V: TRBV29-1; J: TRBJ1-2; CDR3: SASEGAYGYT
V: TRBV7-2; J: TRBJ1-1; CDR3: ASSLGQGSTEAF
V: TRBV6-2/TRBV6-3; J: TRBJ2-3; CDR3: ASSPTHRGGTDTQY
V: TRBV7-9; J: TRBJ2-7; CDR3: ASHTGNYEQY
V: TRBV20-1; J: TRBJ2-2; CDR3: AAGGMGTGELF
V: TRBV29-1; J: TRBJ2-7; CDR3: SVGTSGGSVEQY